This T cell receptor (beta chain) is drawn from a study of blood T cell repertoires in COVID-19. Study details: From T cells, B-cell-depleted T cells, or PBMCs came the material, which was cDNA or gDNA.

V dropped 1 base and J dropped 3; count of bases not matched to a gene: 12. The CDR3 length is 18 residues. Germline V lookup: CDR1 LNHDA, CDR2 SQIVND (reference sequence). Seattle's cohort entered during active infection and was followed longitudinally. Produced via immunoSEQ multiplex PCR; TCRdb's table is partial and in-frame only. Here the sample spans about 440,000 clones, about 91% being singletons. Sequencing input: peripheral blood. The V gene is TRBV19, the J gene TRBJ1-5; 7 bases match TRBD1. The TCR originated in a woman in her forties or fifties with COVID-19, enrolled during active disease. The CDR3 loop reads CASSIVKGIGQVNQPQHF. Here the CDR3 DNA reads TGTGCCAGTAGTATAGTTAAAGGGATCGGACAGGTCAATCAGCCCCAGCATTTT.